This record looks at one TCR beta chain sequence and its context. What it binds is unknown. This specimen belongs to a study of identical twins. With no exceptions, donors were healthy Caucasians. TCRdb redid the calling of the 5' RACE reads with MiXCR, one entry per CDR3 protein. This sample yields 430,000 or so distinct CDR3 sequences, of which less than 25% are seen a single time; 2.9% belongs to the top ten. Study-level findings and limits: Twin sharing of out-of-frame TCR alpha was underestimated by models in monozygotic pairs.

The CDR3 is 14 residues long. V lost 3 bases, J lost 0 bases, and 6 bases lay in between. Germline CDR1 is SGHTA and CDR2 is FQGNSA. The data also belong to a second study, concerning T cells expressing NK-cell markers. That paper adds: Out of eight donors sequenced, seven tested HCMV-seropositive and the remaining one seronegative.

The sequenced material came from CD4+ T cells sorted from blood. V and J are TRBV7-2 and TRBJ1-3; D remains ambiguous. The receptor was derived from a woman younger than 30 in good health. The chain's CDR3 is CASSLGFSGNTIYF. CDR3 DNA sequence: TGTGCCAGCAGCTTGGGATTCTCTGGAAACACCATATATTTT.